The clone carrying this T cell receptor beta chain was counted many times. Its cognate antigen is unknown. TCRdb processed the 5' RACE reads anew with MiXCR; each CDR3 protein has one entry. The sample lists about 130,000 distinct CDR3 sequences; over 15% were seen once. This sample is part of a study of T-cell memory formation after mild COVID-19. Regarding the study as a whole: Among contracting clones, CD4+ were mainly CM/EM and CD8+ enriched in EMRA.

This clonotype was sampled from a man younger than 30 who had mild COVID-19 (a few samples of this study predate the infection). Cell type and time point are not known. Sample: PBMCs or a T cell subset sorted from them (not recorded which).

In DNA, the CDR3 is TGCGCCAGCAGCTTGGTCCCAGACACCGGGGAGCTGTTTTTT. Amino acid sequence: CASSLVPDTGELFF. The chain uses TRBV5-1 and TRBJ2-2; D gene ambiguous. The CDR3 is 14 residues long. V was clipped by 0 bases and J by 3 bases, with 6 bases between them. The germline CDR1 and CDR2 sequences are SGHRS and YFSETQ. The full variable domain, rest sourced from reference TRBV5-1 and TRBJ2-2, is KAGVTQTPRYLIKTRGQQVTLSCSPISGHRSVSWYQQTPGQGLQFLFEYFSETQRNKGNFPGRFSGRQFSNSRSEMNVSTLELGDSALYLCASSLVPDTGELFFGEGSRLTVL.